Presented here are 10 T cell receptor beta chains from one specimen sequenced in a study of beta chain features in type 1 diabetes. Reverse transcription of all isolated RNA meant that expressed TCRB transcripts were sequenced. The assay was immunoSEQ multiplex PCR, and TCRdb's table has in-frame clones only and misses some. The sample contains 300,000 to 450,000 clones, around an eighth of which appear only once. The specimen was naive CD4+ T cells from blood. Receptors originate from a man aged 18 to 30 in good health.

In its sample, this clone was seen a few times. The chain employs TRBV19 and TRBJ2-3, with D hard to call. CDR3 length equals 14 residues. V shed 7 bases and J shed 1 base, with 12 bases lying between them. Germline V gives CDR1 LNHDA, CDR2 SQIVND (reference sequence). The CDR3 is CASTQSPGTDTQYF. CDR3 DNA: TGTGCCAGTACTCAAAGCCCCGGCACAGATACGCAGTATTTT.

This chain connects TRBV5-1 to TRBJ2-5, with TRBD2 matching 9 bases. The CDR3 spans 16 residues. With 5 bases clipped from V and 1 base from J, the junction kept 9 bases outside the gene matches. The germline gives CDR1 SGHRS, CDR2 YFSETQ. The CDR3 DNA is TGCGCCAGCAGGCCCGGGACTAGCCTATTCCAAGAGACCCAGTACTTC. Translation gives CASRPGTSLFQETQYF.

V and J are TRBV6-5 and TRBJ2-5; the D gene is possibly TRBD2 (5 bases). The V end was cut by 8 bases, the J end by 4 bases, with 11 bases between. This CDR3 is built from 12 residues. Germline V lookup: CDR1 MNHEY, CDR2 SVGAGI. The CDR3 bases are TGTGCCAGCGGGGAGTTTCGAGAGACCCAGTACTTC. It codes for CASGEFRETQYF.

The CDR3 DNA is TGTGCCAGCATATTGGGTCGGGGCGGGAGTGGATTGTACTTC. Translating it yields CASILGRGGSGLYF. This chain uses TRBV28 with TRBJ2-7; 7 bases fit TRBD2. The CDR3 sequence is 14 residues long. Trimming removed 7 bases from V and 12 bases from J; junction bases left unmatched: 18. In germline, CDR1 is MDHEN, CDR2 SYDVKM.

The chain employs TRBV7-3 and TRBJ1-1, with D perhaps TRBD1 (5 bases). V lost 0 bases and J lost 4, with 12 bases in between. This CDR3 has 15 residues. Germline V gene sequence: CDR1 SGHTA, CDR2 FQGTGA. The CDR3 sequence is CASSLTSSGGTEAFF. Here the CDR3 DNA reads TGTGCCAGCAGCTTAACCTCCTCCGGGGGCACTGAAGCTTTCTTT.

This rearrangement joins TRBV4-2 to TRBJ1-6; D gene unclear. This CDR3 region has 14 residues. Germline assignment: CDR1 LGHNA and CDR2 YNFKEQ. Trimming left V 0 bases short and J 6 bases short, with 6 bases between. The CDR3 is CASSQDRINSPLHF. In DNA, the CDR3 is TGTGCCAGCAGCCAAGACAGGATTAATTCACCCCTCCACTTT.

The chain has TRBV30 and TRBJ1-1; D is uncertain. Trimming left V 4 bases short and J 0 bases short, with 9 bases between. The CDR3 is made up of 13 amino acids. From germline, CDR1 is GTSNPN and CDR2 SVGIG (reference sequence). The CDR3 region has the DNA TGTGCCTGGAAAAAAACGGTGAACACTGAAGCTTTCTTT. Protein product: CAWKKTVNTEAFF.

This clone was observed a few times. The chain is built from TRBV20-1 and TRBJ1-5, with a weak D call TRBD1 (5 bases). Germline values: CDR1 DFQATT, CDR2 SNEGSKA (reference sequence). The CDR3 is 11 residues long. With 2 bases removed from V and 15 bases from J, the gap between germline ends came to 14 bases. This chain's CDR3 is CSARSRQGGHF. In DNA form, the CDR3 reads TGCAGTGCTAGATCCAGGCAGGGTGGGCATTTT.

The genes are TRBV5-1 and TRBJ2-1, with TRBD1 matching 8 bases. Trimming took 4 bases from V and 10 from J; bases not matched to a gene: 7. Germline V lookup: CDR1 SGHRS, CDR2 YFSETQ. The CDR3 has 13 residues. The CDR3 nucleotides read TGCGCCAGCAGCCGTGCAGGGGGCTGGGAGCAGTTCTTC. Protein: CASSRAGGWEQFF. Looking up the rest from reference TRBV5-1 and TRBJ2-1 gives the full variable domain: KAGVTQTPRYLIKTRGQQVTLSCSPISGHRSVSWYQQTPGQGLQFLFEYFSETQRNKGNFPGRFSGRQFSNSRSEMNVSTLELGDSALYLCASSRAGGWEQFFGPGTRLTVL.

This chain links TRBV28 with TRBJ1-5; D perhaps matches TRBD1 (6 bases). The CDR3 is made up of 14 amino acids. The V gene lost 6 bases and the J gene lost 7 bases, with 16 bases spanning the gap. Germline V gene data show CDR1 as MDHEN and CDR2 as SYDVKM. In DNA form, the CDR3 reads TGTGCCAGCAGCCCTGGGGGCAGCCCACAGCCCCAGCATTTT. This gives the protein CASSPGGSPQPQHF.